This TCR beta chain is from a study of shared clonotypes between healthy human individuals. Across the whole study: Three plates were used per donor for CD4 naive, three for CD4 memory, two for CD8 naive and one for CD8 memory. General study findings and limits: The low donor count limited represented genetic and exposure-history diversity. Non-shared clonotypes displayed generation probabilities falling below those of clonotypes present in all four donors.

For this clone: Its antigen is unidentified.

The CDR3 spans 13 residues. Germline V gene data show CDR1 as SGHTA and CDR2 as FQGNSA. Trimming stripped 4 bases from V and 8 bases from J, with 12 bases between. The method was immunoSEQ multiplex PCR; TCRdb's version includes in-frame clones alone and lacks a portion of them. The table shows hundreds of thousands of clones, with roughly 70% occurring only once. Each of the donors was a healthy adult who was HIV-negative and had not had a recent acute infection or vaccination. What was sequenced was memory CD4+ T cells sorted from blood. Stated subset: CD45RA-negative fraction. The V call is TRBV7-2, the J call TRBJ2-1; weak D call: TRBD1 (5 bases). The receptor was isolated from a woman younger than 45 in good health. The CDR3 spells CASSSQQAHEQFF. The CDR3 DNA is TGTGCCAGCAGCTCCCAACAGGCCCATGAGCAGTTCTTC.